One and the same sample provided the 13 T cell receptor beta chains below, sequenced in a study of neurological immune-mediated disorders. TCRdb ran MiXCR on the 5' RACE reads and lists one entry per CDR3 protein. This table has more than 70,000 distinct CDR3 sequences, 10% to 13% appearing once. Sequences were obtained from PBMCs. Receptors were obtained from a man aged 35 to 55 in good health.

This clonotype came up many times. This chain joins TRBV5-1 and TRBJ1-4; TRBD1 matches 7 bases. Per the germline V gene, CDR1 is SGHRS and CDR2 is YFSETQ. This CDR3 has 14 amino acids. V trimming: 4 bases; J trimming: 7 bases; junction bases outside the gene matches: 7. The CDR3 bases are TGCGCCAGCAGCCTGGGACAGCTTGGTGAAAAACTGTTTTTT. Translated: CASSLGQLGEKLFF. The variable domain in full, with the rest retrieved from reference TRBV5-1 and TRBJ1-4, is KAGVTQTPRYLIKTRGQQVTLSCSPISGHRSVSWYQQTPGQGLQFLFEYFSETQRNKGNFPGRFSGRQFSNSRSEMNVSTLELGDSALYLCASSLGQLGEKLFFGSGTQLSVL.

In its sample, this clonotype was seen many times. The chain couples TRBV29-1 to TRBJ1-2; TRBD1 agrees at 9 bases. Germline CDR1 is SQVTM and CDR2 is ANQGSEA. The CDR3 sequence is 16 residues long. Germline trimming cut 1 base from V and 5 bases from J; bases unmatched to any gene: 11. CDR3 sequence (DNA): TGCAGCGTTGAAGCGCCAACGGGGACAGGGCCGTATGGCTACACCTTC. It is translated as CSVEAPTGTGPYGYTF.

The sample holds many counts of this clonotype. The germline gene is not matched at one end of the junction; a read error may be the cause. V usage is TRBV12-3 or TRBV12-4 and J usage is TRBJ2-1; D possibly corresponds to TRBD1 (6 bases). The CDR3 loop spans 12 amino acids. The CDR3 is CASSLDGFPGAF. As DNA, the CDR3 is TGTGCCAGCAGTTTAGATGGCTTCCCAGGGGCGTTC.

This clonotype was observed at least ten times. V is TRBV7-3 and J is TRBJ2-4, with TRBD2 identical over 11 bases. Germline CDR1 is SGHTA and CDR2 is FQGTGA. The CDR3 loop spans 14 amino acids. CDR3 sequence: CAPLAGASKNIQYF. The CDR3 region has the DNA TGTGCACCACTAGCGGGGGCATCGAAAAACATTCAGTACTTC. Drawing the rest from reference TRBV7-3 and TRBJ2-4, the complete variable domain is GAGVSQTPSNKVTEKGKYVELRCDPISGHTALYWYRQSLGQGPEFLIYFQGTGAADDSGLPNDRFFAVRPEGSVSTLKIQRTERGDSAVYLCAPLAGASKNIQYFGAGTRLSVL.

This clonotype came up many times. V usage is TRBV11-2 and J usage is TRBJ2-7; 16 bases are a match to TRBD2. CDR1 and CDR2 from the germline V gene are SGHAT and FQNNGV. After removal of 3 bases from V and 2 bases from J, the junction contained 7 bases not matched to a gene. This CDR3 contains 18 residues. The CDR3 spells CASSFGTSGRAGAYEQYF. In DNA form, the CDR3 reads TGTGCCAGCAGCTTTGGGACTAGCGGGAGGGCGGGTGCCTACGAGCAGTACTTC.

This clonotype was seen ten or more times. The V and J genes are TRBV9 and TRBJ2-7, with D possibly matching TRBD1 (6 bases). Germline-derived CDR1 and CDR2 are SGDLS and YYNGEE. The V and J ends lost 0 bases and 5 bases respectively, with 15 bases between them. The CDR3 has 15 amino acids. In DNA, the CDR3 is TGTGCCAGCAGCGTAGGGGCCGGGACACACGACGAGCAGTACTTC. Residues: CASSVGAGTHDEQYF.

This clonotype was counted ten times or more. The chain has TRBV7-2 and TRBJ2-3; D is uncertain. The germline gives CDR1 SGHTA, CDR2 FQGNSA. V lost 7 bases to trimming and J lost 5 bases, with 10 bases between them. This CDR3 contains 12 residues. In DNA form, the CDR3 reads TGTGCCAGCACCGCCACGAGAGATACGCAGTATTTT. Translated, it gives CASTATRDTQYF. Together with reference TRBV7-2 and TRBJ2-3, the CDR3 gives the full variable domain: GAGVSQSPSNKVTEKGKDVELRCDPISGHTALYWYRQSLGQGLEFLIYFQGNSAPDKSGLPSDRFSAERTGGSVSTLTIQRTQQEDSAVYLCASTATRDTQYFGPGTRLTVL.

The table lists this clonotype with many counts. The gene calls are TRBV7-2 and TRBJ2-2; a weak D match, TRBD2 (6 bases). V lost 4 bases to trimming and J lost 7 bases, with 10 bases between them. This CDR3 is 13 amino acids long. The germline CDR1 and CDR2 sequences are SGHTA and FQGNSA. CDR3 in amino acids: CASSWTILGELFF. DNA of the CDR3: TGTGCCAGCAGCTGGACTATTCTCGGGGAGCTGTTTTTT.

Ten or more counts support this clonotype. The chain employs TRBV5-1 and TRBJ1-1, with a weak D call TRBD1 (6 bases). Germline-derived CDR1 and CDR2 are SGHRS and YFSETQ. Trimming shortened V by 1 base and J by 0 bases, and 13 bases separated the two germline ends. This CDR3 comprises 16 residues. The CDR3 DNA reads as TGCGCCAGCAGCTTGTTCGGGGGGCTCATGAACACTGAAGCTTTCTTT. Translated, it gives CASSLFGGLMNTEAFF.

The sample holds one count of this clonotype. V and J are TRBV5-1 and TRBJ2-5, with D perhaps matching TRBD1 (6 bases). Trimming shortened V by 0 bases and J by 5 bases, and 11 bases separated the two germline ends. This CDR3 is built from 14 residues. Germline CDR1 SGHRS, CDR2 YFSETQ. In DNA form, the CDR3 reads TGCGCCAGCAGCTTGGAACGCCAGGGGGAGACCCAGTACTTC. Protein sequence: CASSLERQGETQYF.

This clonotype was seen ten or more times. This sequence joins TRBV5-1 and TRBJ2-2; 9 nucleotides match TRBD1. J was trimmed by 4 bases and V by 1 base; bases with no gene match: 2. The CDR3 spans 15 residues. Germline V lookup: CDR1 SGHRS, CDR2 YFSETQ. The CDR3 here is CASSLTGGGTGELFF. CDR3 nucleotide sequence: TGCGCCAGCAGCTTGACAGGGGGCGGCACCGGGGAGCTGTTTTTT.

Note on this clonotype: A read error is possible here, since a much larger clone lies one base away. This CDR3 is CSARDLDRASYKQYF. CDR3 coding DNA: TGCAGTGCTAGGGACTTGGACAGGGCCTCCTACAAGCAGTACTTC. The J gene is TRBJ2-7, the V gene TRBV20-1; 8 positions match TRBD1. The CDR3 is made up of 15 amino acids. From germline, CDR1 is DFQATT and CDR2 SNEGSKA (reference sequence).

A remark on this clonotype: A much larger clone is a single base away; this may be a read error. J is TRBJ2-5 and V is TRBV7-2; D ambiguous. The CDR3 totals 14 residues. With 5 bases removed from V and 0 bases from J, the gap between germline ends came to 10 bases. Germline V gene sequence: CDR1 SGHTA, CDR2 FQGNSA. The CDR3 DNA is TGTGCCAGCAGCCTAATAGGGTACCAAGAGACCCAGTACTTC. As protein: CASSLIGYQETQYF.